Listed below are T cell receptor beta chains from one sample, sequenced in a study of CD8+CD57+ T cells in acquired aplastic anemia. TCRdb reprocessed the reads via MiXCR and lists one record per CDR3 protein. Of 95,000 to 120,000 distinct CDR3 sequences in the sample, approximately 49% were seen once. Sequencing was done on a sample of sorted CD4+, CD8+, or CD8+CD57+ T cells (not recorded which) from PBMCs. All receptors come from a human donor in good health, serving as a control. CDR3s include the opening cysteine and the closing phenylalanine or tryptophan. The D gene is left open where the match is weak. The listing skips clone size in some rows; elsewhere it reads once, few, many or a size class.

d_call	v_call	j_call	clone_size	cdr3_nt	cdr3_aa
.	TRBV6-1	TRBJ1-2	many	TGTGCCAGCAGTGAAGCACAGGGTCTCAACTATGGCTACACCTTC	CASSEAQGLNYGYTF
.	TRBV12-3/TRBV12-4	TRBJ2-1	many	TGTGCCAGCAGTTTAGCTTCGAGCGATGAGCAGTTCTTC	CASSLASSDEQFF
.	TRBV12-5	TRBJ1-1	few	TGTGCTAGTGGTTTGCCGAGCAGCGGAACTGAAGCTTTCTTT	CASGLPSSGTEAFF
.	TRBV19	TRBJ2-7	many	TGTGCCAGTAGCGACGGCTACGAGCAGTACTTC	CASSDGYEQYF
.	TRBV27	TRBJ2-2	few	TGTGCCAGCAGTTCCTTCACCGGGGAGCTGTTTTTT	CASSSFTGELFF
.	TRBV25-1	TRBJ2-7	few	TGTGCCAGCAGTGGGACGGACCCCACCTACGAGCAGTACTTC	CASSGTDPTYEQYF
.	TRBV19	TRBJ1-4	.	TGTGCCAGTGGCGGGACGGTTGCAACTAATGAAAAACTGTTTTTT	CASGGTVATNEKLFF
TRBD1	TRBV30	TRBJ1-2	many	TGTGCCTGGAGTGTTACGGACAGGGGGCAGAATGGCTACACCTTC	CAWSVTDRGQNGYTF
.	TRBV24-1	TRBJ1-6	.	TGTGCCACCAGAGCAGGTGACAATCAGCCCCTCCACTTT	CATRAGDNQPLHF
TRBD1	TRBV9	TRBJ1-2	.	TGTGCCAGCAGCCCAGGGACAGGGGATGGCTACACCTTC	CASSPGTGDGYTF
.	TRBV13	TRBJ1-4	few	TGTCCCAGCAGCCACCGGGGGGAGAATGAAAAACTGTTTTTT	CPSSHRGENEKLFF
TRBD1	TRBV7-9	TRBJ1-1	.	TGTGCCAGCAGCTTGGGACAGGGGACTGAAGCTTTCTTT	CASSLGQGTEAFF
.	TRBV4-1	TRBJ1-2	.	TGCGCCAGCAGCCAAGATCCCCCGGATGGTGCTAACTATGGCTACACCTTC	CASSQDPPDGANYGYTF
TRBD1	TRBV11-1	TRBJ2-3	.	TGTGCCAGCAGCCCCGGGACAGGGGATCACACAGATACGCAGTATTTT	CASSPGTGDHTDTQYF
TRBD1	TRBV2	TRBJ2-1	.	TGTGCCAGCAGTGAGAGGGACAGGAGCAATGAGCAGTTCTTC	CASSERDRSNEQFF
.	TRBV2	TRBJ2-5	.	TGTGCCAGCAGCAACCAAGAGACCCAGTACTTC	CASSNQETQYF
.	TRBV2	TRBJ1-1	few	TGTGCCAGCTCCTTCGACACTGAAGCTTTCTTT	CASSFDTEAFF
TRBD1	TRBV7-2	TRBJ2-7	.	TGTGCCAGCAGCTTCCGGGACAGCTACGAGCAGTACTTC	CASSFRDSYEQYF
.	TRBV6-5	TRBJ1-1	many	TGTGCCAGCAGTTGGATGGGGAACACTGAAGCTTTCTTT	CASSWMGNTEAFF
.	TRBV24-1	TRBJ2-3	.	TGTGCCACTTCGGCCTCCGGGACAAGGTTCACAGATACGCAGTATTTT	CATSASGTRFTDTQYF
TRBD2	TRBV2	TRBJ2-3	.	TGTGCCAGCAGTTTGGTTAGCGGGGTAACAGATATGCAGTATTTT	CASSLVSGVTDMQYF
.	TRBV25-1	TRBJ2-7	.	TGTGCCAGCAGTGGGGGGGGCTGCCACGAGCAGTACTTC	CASSGGGCHEQYF
.	TRBV19	TRBJ1-1	few	TGTGCCAGTAGTGCTGTCCTGACTTTCCGTGAAGCTTTCTTT	CASSAVLTFREAFF
TRBD2	TRBV29-1	TRBJ2-7	few	TGCAGCGTTGATGGACTAGCGGGGACCTACGAGCAGTACTTC	CSVDGLAGTYEQYF